A selection of T cell receptor beta chains follows, all from one sample in a study of siplizumab effects on memory and regulatory T cells. Generated by immunoSEQ multiplex PCR, the TCRdb table keeps only in-frame clones and is missing some. The top ten clones hold about 0.62% of a sample with around 100,000 clones, about 93% of them seen once. The specimen sequenced was Tregs sorted from blood. The source is a human donor in good health. The CDR3 runs from the conserved cysteine through the conserved F or W. Fields, in order: clone size, J gene, V gene, D gene, CDR3 DNA, CDR3 protein. A D gene is named only where the DNA matches it firmly. Size is stated for part of the rows, as once, few or many counts, or as a class when the clone is expanded.

>NA|TRBJ1-1|TRBV6-5|TRBD1
TGTGCCAGCAGTCCTTTACAGGGGAGAACTGAAGCTTTCTTT
CASSPLQGRTEAFF
>NA|TRBJ2-1|TRBV19|TRBD2
TGTGCCAGTACCCTAAGAAGGACTAGCAAGAATGAGCAGTTCTTC
CASTLRRTSKNEQFF
>NA|TRBJ2-1|TRBV10-3|NA
TGTGCCATCAGCGACGGCGCTGGGGGCTCCTACAATGAGCAGTTCTTC
CAISDGAGGSYNEQFF
>NA|TRBJ2-2|TRBV28|TRBD1
TGTGCCAGCAGCGGATTCGGGACAGGTTTTAACACCGGGGAGCTGTTTTTT
CASSGFGTGFNTGELFF
>NA|TRBJ2-7|TRBV7-9|TRBD2
TGTGCCAGCAGCTTAAAAGGGACTAGCAACGAGCAGTACTTC
CASSLKGTSNEQYF
>NA|TRBJ2-1|TRBV11-3|NA
TGTGCCAGCAGCCTAACAGAAAATGAGCAGTTCTTC
CASSLTENEQFF
>NA|TRBJ2-1|TRBV9|NA
TGTGCCAGCAGCCCTCCAGAGGGAATCTACAATGAGCAGTTCTTC
CASSPPEGIYNEQFF
>NA|TRBJ1-2|TRBV6-6|NA
TGTGCCAGCAGTTATTCCCGGGAGGGCTACACCTTC
CASSYSREGYTF
>once|TRBJ2-7|TRBV7-9|NA
TGTGCCAGCAGCTTACTGGGCCCAGGGGAGCAGTACTTC
CASSLLGPGEQYF
>NA|TRBJ1-2|TRBV6-6|NA
TGTGCCAGCAGTTACCCAACCCAGGGCTCCAACTATGGCTACACCTTC
CASSYPTQGSNYGYTF
>NA|TRBJ1-2|TRBV11-2|NA
TGTGCCAGCAGCTCTATAGACAGCGCTAACTATGGCTACACCTTC
CASSSIDSANYGYTF
>NA|TRBJ2-2|TRBV27|NA
TGTGCCAGCACCGTAATGGGCTCCACCGGGGAGCTGTTTTTT
CASTVMGSTGELFF
>once|TRBJ2-7|TRBV5-4|NA
TGTGCCAGCAGCCGAGGGTTCCAGGCCTACGAGCAGTACTTC
CASSRGFQAYEQYF
>NA|TRBJ2-5|TRBV4-2|NA
TGTGCCAGCAGCCAAGATCGGAGGGGAGAGACCCAGTACTTC
CASSQDRRGETQYF
>NA|TRBJ2-3|TRBV5-1|NA
TGCGCCAGCAGCTTGGAGCTAGCTGCAGATACGCAGTATTTT
CASSLELAADTQYF
>once|TRBJ1-1|TRBV5-1|TRBD1
TGCGCCAGCAGCTGGACAGGGATGGTTGAAGCTTTCTTT
CASSWTGMVEAFF
>NA|TRBJ1-6|TRBV6-6|NA
TGTGCCAGCAGTTACGACGGAAATTCACCCCTCCACTTT
CASSYDGNSPLHF
>NA|TRBJ2-6|TRBV27|TRBD2
TGTGCCAGCAGTTTATGGGGGGGTGATGGGGCCAACGTCCTGACTTTC
CASSLWGGDGANVLTF
>NA|TRBJ2-2|TRBV9|NA
TGTGCCAGCACCCTAGCGAGTGTTGGCGGGGAGCTGTTTTTT
CASTLASVGGELFF
>NA|TRBJ2-7|TRBV16|NA
TGTGCCAGCAGCCAAATCGGTGGTGACGCCGGCTCCGAGCAGTACTTC
CASSQIGGDAGSEQYF